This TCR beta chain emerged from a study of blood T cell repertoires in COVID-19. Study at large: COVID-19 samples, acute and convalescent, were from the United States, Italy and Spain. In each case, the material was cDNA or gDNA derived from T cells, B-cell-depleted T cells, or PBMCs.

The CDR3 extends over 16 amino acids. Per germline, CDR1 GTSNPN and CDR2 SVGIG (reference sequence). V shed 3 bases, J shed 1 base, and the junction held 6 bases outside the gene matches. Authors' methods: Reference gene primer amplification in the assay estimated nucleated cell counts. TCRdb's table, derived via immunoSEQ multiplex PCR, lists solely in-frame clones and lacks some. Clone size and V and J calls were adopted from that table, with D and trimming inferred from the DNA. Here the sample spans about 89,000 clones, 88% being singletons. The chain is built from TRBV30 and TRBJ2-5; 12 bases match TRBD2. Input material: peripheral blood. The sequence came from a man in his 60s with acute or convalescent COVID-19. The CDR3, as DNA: TGTGCCTGGAGCCTTCTAGCGGGGGGGCTCCAAGAGACCCAGTACTTC. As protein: CAWSLLAGGLQETQYF.